This TCR beta chain was recovered during a study of OX40 agonist ivuxolimab in advanced cancers. In the study overall: The eligibility criteria allowed prior anti-PD-1, anti-PD-L1 or anti-CTLA-4 therapy, and approximately 38% had some.

CDR1 SGHNT and CDR2 YYREEE come from the germline V gene (reference sequence). Germline trimming cut 2 bases from V and 7 bases from J; bases unmatched to any gene: 2. The CDR3 is 14 residues long. Whole-study findings and limits: Both CD4+ and CD8+ T cell populations in blood had undergone clonal expansion by week 6 at 0.1 to 3.0 mg/kg.

Assay: immunoSEQ multiplex PCR; the TCRdb copy retains only in-frame clones and omits some. The repertoire includes approximately 77,000 clones, 85% to 95% of them detected once, and about 10% sits in the top ten. Concerning this clone itself: No antigen is known for it.

The rearrangement uses TRBV5-4 and TRBJ2-1, with 11 bases fitting TRBD2. The input for sequencing was CD4+ or CD8+ T cells sorted from blood, taken in a trial of the OX40 agonist ivuxolimab. The source of this sequence is an adult with an advanced solid tumor such as melanoma, head and neck, liver or kidney cancer. The chain's CDR3 is CASSFLAGGNEQFF. As DNA, the CDR3 is TGTGCCAGCAGCTTCCTAGCGGGGGGAAATGAGCAGTTCTTC.